The T cell receptor beta chain described here comes from a study of blood T cell repertoires in COVID-19. Study background: Samples representing acute and convalescent COVID-19 were sourced from the United States, Italy and Spain. T cells, B-cell-depleted T cells, or PBMCs supplied cDNA or gDNA.

The germline V gene encodes CDR1 LGHNA and CDR2 YSLEER. The CDR3 is 15 amino acids. V was clipped by 0 bases and J by 8 bases, with 16 bases between them. TCRdb's table, derived via immunoSEQ multiplex PCR, lists solely in-frame clones and lacks some. The table has under 200,000 clones, 86% seen once; the top ten hold about 3.9%. This sequence joins TRBV4-3 and TRBJ1-2; D uncertain. The receptor was isolated from a woman aged 70 to 79 with acute or convalescent COVID-19. The sample comprised peripheral blood. CDR3 region: CASSQDSASSGGYTF. DNA for the CDR3: TGCGCCAGCAGCCAAGATTCGGCCAGCTCGGGGGGCTACACCTTC.